This TCR beta chain comes out of a study of CD8 T cells in Susac syndrome. Germline CDR1 reads DFQATT; CDR2 reads SNEGSKA (reference sequence). The trim removed 6 bases at V and 0 bases at J, leaving 13 bases unmatched. CDR3 length: 16 amino acids. Reverse transcription used about 0.45 to 1 ug RNA and random hexamers. The amplification used immunoSEQ multiplex PCR on TCR beta CDR3; it spanned 54 Vbeta and 13 Jbeta. TCRdb called the immunoSEQ multiplex PCR reads again in MiXCR, with one record for every CDR3 protein. Of under 550,000 distinct CDR3 sequences in the sample, approximately 89% are singletons; the top ten hold approximately 0.12%.

The TCR sequence derives from a human donor with multiple sclerosis. V usage is TRBV20-1 and J usage is TRBJ1-2; 7 nucleotides align to TRBD1. The sample comprised CD8+ T cells from PBMCs. The DNA for the CDR3 is TGCAGTGCAATTATCCCAGGGGGGGGACCTAACTATGGCTACACCTTC. Protein sequence: CSAIIPGGGPNYGYTF.